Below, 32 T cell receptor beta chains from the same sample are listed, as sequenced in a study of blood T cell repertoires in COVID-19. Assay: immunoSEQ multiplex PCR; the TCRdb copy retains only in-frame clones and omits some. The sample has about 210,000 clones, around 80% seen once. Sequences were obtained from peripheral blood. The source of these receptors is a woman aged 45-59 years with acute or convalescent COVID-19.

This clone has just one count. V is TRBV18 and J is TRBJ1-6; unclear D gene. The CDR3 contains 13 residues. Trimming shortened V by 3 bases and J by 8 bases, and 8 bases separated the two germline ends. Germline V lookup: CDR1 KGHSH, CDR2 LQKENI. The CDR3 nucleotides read TGTGCCAGCTCACCGACTAACGATTCACCCCTCCACTTT. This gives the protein CASSPTNDSPLHF.

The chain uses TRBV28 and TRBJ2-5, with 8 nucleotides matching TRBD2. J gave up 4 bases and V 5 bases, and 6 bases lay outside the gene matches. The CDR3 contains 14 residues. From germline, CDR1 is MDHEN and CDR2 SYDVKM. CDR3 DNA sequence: TGTGCCAGCAGTCCTCGGACTAGCACAGAGACCCAGTACTTC. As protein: CASSPRTSTETQYF. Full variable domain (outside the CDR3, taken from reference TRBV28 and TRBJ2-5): DVKVTQSSRYLVKRTGEKVFLECVQDMDHENMFWYRQDPGLGLRLIYFSYDVKMKEKGDIPEGYSVSREKKERFSLILESASTNQTSMYLCASSPRTSTETQYFGPGTRLLVL.

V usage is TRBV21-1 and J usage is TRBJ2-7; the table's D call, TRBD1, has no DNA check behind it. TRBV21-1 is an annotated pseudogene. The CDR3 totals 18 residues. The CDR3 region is CASSKGPEGDPYEYEQYF. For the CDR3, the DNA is TGTGCCAGCAGCAAAGGGCCTGAGGGGGACCCCTATGAATACGAGCAGTACTTC.

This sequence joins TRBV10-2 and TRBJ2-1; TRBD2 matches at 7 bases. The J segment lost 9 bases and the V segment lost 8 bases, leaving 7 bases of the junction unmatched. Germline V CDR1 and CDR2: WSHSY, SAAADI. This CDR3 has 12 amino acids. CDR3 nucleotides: TGCGCCAGCTCCCTATCGGGAGGTGAGCAGTTCTTC. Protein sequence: CASSLSGGEQFF.

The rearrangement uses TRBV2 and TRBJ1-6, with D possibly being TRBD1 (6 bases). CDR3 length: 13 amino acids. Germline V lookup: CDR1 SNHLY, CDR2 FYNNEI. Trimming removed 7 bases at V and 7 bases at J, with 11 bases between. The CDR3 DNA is TGTGCCAGCACCCGGGGGGCGAATTCACCCCTCCACTTT. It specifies CASTRGANSPLHF.

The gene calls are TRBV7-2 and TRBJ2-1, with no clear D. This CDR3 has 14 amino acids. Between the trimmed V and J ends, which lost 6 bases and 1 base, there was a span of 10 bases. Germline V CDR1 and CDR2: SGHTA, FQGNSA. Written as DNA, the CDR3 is TGTGCCAGCAGGGAACGGAGTTCCTACAATGAGCAGTTCTTC. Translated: CASRERSSYNEQFF.

CDR3 coding DNA: TGTGCCAGCAGCTCCGGACAGGGACTATCCTACAATGAGCAGTTCTTC. Its translation: CASSSGQGLSYNEQFF. This chain uses TRBV7-2 with TRBJ2-1, with a possible D match to TRBD1 (8 bases). Germline loops: CDR1 SGHTA, CDR2 FQGNSA. V lost 4 bases and J lost 1, with 14 bases in between. CDR3 size: 16 residues. Combining the CDR3 with reference TRBV7-2 and TRBJ2-1 gives the whole variable domain GAGVSQSPSNKVTEKGKDVELRCDPISGHTALYWYRQSLGQGLEFLIYFQGNSAPDKSGLPSDRFSAERTGGSVSTLTIQRTQQEDSAVYLCASSSGQGLSYNEQFFGPGTRLTVL.

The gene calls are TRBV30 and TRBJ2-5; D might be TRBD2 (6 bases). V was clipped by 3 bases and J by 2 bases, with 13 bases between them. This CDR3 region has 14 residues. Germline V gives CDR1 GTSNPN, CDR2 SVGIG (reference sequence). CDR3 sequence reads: CAWRPGLSQETQYF. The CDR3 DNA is TGTGCCTGGAGACCGGGACTGAGTCAAGAGACCCAGTACTTC.

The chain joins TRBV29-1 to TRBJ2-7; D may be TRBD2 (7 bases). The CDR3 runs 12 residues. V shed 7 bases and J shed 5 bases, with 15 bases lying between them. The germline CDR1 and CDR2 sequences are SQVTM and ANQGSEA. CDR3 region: CSARRGAHEQYF. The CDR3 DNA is TGCAGCGCCCGCCGGGGGGCTCACGAGCAGTACTTC.

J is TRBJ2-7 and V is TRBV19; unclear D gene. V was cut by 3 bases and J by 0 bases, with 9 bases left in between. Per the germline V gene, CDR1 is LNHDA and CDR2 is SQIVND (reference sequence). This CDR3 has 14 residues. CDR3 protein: CASSIPGASYEQYF. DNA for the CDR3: TGTGCCAGTAGTATCCCCGGAGCCTCCTACGAGCAGTACTTC.

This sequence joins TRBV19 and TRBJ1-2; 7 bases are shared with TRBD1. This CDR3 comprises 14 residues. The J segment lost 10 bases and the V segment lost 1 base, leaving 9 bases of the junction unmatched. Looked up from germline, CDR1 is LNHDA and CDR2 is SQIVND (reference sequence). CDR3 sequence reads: CASSIVGTGTAYTF. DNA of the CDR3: TGTGCCAGTAGTATAGTTGGGACCGGGACAGCCTACACCTTC.

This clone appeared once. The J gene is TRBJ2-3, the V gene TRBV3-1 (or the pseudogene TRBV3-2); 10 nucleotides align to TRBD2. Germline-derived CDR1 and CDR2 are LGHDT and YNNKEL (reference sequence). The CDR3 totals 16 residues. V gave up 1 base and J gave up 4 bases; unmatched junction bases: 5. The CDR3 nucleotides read TGTGCCAGCAGCCAAGTGCGGCTAGCGGGAGCAGATACGCAGTATTTT. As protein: CASSQVRLAGADTQYF.

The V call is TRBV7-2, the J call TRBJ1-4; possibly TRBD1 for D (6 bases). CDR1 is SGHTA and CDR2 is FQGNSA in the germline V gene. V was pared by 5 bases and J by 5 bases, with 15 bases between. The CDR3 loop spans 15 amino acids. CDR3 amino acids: CASSETGTRNEKLFF. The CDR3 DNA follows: TGTGCCAGCAGCGAGACCGGGACACGAAATGAAAAACTGTTTTTT. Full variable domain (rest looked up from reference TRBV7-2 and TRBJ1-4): GAGVSQSPSNKVTEKGKDVELRCDPISGHTALYWYRQSLGQGLEFLIYFQGNSAPDKSGLPSDRFSAERTGGSVSTLTIQRTQQEDSAVYLCASSETGTRNEKLFFGSGTQLSVL.

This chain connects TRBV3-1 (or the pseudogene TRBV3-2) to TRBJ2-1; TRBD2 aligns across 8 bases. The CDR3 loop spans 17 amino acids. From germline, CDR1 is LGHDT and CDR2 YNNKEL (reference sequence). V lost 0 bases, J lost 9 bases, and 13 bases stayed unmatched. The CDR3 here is CASSQDSAQRELTEQFF. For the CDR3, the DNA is TGTGCCAGCAGCCAAGATAGCGCTCAGCGGGAGTTAACTGAGCAGTTCTTC.

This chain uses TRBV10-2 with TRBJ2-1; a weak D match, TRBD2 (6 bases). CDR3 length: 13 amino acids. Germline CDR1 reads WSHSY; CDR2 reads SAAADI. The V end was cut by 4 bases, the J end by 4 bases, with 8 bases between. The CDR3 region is CASSVRGYNEQFF. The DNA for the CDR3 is TGCGCCAGCAGTGTACGGGGGTACAATGAGCAGTTCTTC.

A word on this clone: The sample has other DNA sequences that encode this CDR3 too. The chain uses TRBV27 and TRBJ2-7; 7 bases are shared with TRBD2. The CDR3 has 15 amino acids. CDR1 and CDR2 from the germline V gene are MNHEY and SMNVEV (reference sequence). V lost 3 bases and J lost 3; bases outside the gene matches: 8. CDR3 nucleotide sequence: TGTGCCAGCAGTTTGGGGACGGGGGGTTACTACGAGCAGTACTTC. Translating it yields CASSLGTGGYYEQYF.

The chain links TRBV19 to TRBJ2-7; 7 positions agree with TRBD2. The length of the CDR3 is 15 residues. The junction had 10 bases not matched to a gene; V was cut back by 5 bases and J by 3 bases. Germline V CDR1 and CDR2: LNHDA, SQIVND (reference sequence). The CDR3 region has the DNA TGTGCCAGTAGTCTCTCTCGGGGCGGGAGCTACGAGCAGTACTTC. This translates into CASSLSRGGSYEQYF.

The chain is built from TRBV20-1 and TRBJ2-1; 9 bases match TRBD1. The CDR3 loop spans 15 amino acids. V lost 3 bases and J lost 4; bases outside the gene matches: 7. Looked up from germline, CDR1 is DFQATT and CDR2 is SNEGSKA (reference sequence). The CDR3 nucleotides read TGCAGTGCTAGTTCCGGGACAGGGCTTTACAATGAGCAGTTCTTC. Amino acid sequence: CSASSGTGLYNEQFF.

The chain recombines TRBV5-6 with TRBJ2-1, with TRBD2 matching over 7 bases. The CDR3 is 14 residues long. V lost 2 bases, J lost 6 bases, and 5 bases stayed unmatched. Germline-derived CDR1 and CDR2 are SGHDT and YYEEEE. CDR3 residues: CASSFPSGGNEQFF. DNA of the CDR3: TGTGCCAGCAGCTTCCCTAGCGGTGGCAATGAGCAGTTCTTC.

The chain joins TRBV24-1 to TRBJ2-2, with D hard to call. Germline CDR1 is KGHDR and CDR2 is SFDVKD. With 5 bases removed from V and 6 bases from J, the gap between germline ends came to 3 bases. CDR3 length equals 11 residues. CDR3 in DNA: TGTGCCACCAGTGCGGCCGGGGAGCTGTTTTTT. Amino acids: CATSAAGELFF.

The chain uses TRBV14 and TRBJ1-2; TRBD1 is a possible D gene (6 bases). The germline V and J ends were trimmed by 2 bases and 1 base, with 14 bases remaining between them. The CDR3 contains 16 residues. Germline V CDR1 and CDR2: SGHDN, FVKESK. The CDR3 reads CASSQLRDTINYGYTF. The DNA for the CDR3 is TGTGCCAGCAGCCAATTAAGGGACACGATTAACTATGGCTACACCTTC.

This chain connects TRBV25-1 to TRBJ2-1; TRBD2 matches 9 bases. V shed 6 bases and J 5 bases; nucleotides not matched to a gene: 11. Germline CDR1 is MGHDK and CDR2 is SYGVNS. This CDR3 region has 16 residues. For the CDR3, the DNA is TGTGCCAGCAGGACACCCCTAGCGGGAAAAGACAATGAGCAGTTCTTC. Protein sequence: CASRTPLAGKDNEQFF.

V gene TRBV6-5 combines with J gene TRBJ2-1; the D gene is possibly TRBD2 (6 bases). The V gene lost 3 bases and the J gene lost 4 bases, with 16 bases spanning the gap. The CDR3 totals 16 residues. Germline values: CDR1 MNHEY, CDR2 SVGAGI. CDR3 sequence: CASSYDPAGGYNEQFF. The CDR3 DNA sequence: TGTGCCAGCAGTTATGACCCAGCGGGTGGGTACAATGAGCAGTTCTTC.

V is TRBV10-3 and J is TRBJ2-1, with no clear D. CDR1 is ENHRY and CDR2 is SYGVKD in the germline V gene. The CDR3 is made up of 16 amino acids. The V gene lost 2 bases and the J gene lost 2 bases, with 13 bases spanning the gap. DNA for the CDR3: TGTGCCATCAGTGAGACAGCTGAATCTGCCTACAATGAGCAGTTCTTC. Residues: CAISETAESAYNEQFF.

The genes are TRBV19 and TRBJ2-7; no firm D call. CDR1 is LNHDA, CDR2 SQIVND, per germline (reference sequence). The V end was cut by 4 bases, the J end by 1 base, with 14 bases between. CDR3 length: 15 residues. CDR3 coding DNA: TGTGCCAGTAGTAATCAGGCACAGCCATCCTACGAGCAGTACTTC. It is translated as CASSNQAQPSYEQYF.

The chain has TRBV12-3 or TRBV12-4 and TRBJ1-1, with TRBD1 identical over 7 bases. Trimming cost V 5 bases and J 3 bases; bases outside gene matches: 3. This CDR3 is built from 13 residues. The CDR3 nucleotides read TGTGCCAGCAGTCCACAGGGGTACACTGAAGCTTTCTTT. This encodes CASSPQGYTEAFF.

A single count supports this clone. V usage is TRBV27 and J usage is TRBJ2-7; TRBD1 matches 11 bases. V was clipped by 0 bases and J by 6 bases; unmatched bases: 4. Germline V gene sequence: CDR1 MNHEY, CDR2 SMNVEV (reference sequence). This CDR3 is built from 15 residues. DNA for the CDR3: TGTGCCAGCAGTTTATCTGGGACAGGGGGGGCCGAGCAGTACTTC. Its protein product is CASSLSGTGGAEQYF.

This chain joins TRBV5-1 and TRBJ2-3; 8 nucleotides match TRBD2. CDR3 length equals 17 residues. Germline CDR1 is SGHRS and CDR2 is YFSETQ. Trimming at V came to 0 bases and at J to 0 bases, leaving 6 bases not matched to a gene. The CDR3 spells CASSLAAGLGSTDTQYF. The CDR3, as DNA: TGCGCCAGCAGCTTGGCCGCGGGACTAGGGAGCACAGATACGCAGTATTTT.

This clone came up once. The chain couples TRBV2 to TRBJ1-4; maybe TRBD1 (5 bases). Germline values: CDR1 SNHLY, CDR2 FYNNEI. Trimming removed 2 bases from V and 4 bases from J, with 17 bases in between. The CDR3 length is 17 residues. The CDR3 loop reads CASSEMGSGSYNEKLFF. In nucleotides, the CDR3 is TGTGCCAGCAGTGAAATGGGGTCAGGGTCCTATAATGAAAAACTGTTTTTT.

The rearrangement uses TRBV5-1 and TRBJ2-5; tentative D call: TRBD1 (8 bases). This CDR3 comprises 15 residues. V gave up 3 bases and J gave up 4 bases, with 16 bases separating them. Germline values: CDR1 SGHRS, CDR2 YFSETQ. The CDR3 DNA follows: TGCGCCAGCAGCTCTGGACAGGGAGGGAGAGAGACCCAGTACTTC. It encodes CASSSGQGGRETQYF.

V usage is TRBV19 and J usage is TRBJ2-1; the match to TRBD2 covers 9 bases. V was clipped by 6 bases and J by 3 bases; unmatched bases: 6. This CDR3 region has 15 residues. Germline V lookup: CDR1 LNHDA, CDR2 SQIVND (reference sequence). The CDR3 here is CASRTGTSSYNEQFF. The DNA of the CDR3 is TGTGCCAGTAGAACCGGGACTAGCAGCTACAATGAGCAGTTCTTC.

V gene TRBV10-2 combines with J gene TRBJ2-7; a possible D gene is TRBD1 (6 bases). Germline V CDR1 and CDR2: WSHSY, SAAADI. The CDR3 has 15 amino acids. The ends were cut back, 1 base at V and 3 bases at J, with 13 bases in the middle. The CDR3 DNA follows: TGCGCCAGCAGTGAGTACGGACAGCTCGACTACGAGCAGTACTTC. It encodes CASSEYGQLDYEQYF.